This T cell receptor beta chain was recovered during a study of technical replicates of blood from a few donors. Turning to this clone: Other DNA sequences in the sample encode the same CDR3.

The assay was immunoSEQ multiplex PCR, and TCRdb's table has in-frame clones only and misses some. This sample has roughly 57,000 clones, with more than 90% found just once. Deletions cut 0 bases from V and 1 base from J, with 4 bases between. CDR1 and CDR2 (germline): SGHNT, YYREEE (reference sequence). This CDR3 comprises 13 residues. The sequenced material came from PBMCs. The chain employs TRBV5-4 and TRBJ1-1; no clear D gene. The origin of this receptor is a human donor in good health. Some clones in this sample may be carry-over from other donors' samples. The CDR3 DNA sequence: TGTGCCAGCAGCTTGGACAGGAACACTGAAGCTTTCTTT. This gives the protein CASSLDRNTEAFF. The full variable domain, rest sourced from reference TRBV5-4 and TRBJ1-1, is ETGVTQSPTHLIKTRGQQVTLRCSSQSGHNTVSWYQQALGQGPQFIFQYYREEENGRGNFPPRFSGLQFPNYSSELNVNALELDDSALYLCASSLDRNTEAFFGQGTRLTVV.